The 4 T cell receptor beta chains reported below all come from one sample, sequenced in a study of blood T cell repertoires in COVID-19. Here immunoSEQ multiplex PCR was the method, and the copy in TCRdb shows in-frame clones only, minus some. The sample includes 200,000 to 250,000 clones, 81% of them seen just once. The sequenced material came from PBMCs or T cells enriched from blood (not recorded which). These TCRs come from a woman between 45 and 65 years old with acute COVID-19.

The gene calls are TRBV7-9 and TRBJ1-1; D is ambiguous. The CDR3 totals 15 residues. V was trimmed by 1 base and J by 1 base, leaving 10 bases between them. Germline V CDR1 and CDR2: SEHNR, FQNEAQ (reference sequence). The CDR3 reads CASSLEATANTEAFF. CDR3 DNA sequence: TGTGCCAGCAGCTTAGAAGCGACCGCGAACACTGAAGCTTTCTTT.

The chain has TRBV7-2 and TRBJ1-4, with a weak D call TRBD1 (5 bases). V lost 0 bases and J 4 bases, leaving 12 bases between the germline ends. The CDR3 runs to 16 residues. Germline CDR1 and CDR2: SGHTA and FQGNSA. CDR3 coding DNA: TGTGCCAGCAGCTTAGCAAGGGGACTTTTTAATGAAAAACTGTTTTTT. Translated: CASSLARGLFNEKLFF.

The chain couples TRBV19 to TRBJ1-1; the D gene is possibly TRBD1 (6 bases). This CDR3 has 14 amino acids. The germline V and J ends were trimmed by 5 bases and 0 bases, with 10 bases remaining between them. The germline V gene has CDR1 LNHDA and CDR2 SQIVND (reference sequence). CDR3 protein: CASSYRAMNTEAFF. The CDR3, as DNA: TGTGCCAGTAGTTACAGGGCAATGAACACTGAAGCTTTCTTT.

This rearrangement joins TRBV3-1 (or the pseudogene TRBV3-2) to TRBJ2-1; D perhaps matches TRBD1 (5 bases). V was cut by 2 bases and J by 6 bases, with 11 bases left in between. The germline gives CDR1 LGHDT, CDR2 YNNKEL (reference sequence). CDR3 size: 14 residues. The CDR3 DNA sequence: TGTGCCAGCAGCCAACAGGGTCTTCGCAATGAGCAGTTCTTC. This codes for CASSQQGLRNEQFF.